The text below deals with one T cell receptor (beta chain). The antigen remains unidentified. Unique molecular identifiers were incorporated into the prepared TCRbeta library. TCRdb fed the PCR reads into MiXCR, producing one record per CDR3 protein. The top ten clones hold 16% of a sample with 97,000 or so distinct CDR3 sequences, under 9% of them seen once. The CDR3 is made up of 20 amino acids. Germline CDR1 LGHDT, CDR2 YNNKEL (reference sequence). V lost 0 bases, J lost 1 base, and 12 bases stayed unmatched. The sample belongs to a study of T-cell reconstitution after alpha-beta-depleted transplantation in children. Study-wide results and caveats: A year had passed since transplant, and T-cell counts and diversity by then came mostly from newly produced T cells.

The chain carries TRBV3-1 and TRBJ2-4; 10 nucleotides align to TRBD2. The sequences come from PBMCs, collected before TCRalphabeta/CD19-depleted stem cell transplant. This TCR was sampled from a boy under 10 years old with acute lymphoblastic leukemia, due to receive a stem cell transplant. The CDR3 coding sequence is TGTGCCAGCAGCCAAGATTCAGCGGGGGGGCAATTGTGGGCCAAAAACATTCAGTACTTC. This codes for CASSQDSAGGQLWAKNIQYF.